This T cell receptor beta chain was sequenced for a study of low-dose radiotherapy and immunotherapy resistance in tumors. CDR3 length equals 12 residues. CDR1 is ENHRY, CDR2 SYGVKD, per germline. Trimming pared 3 bases from V and 2 bases from J, leaving 5 bases between. Time point here: before trial treatment. There are many counts of this clonotype. Primers used for first-strand cDNA, a TRAV- and TRBV-specific set, covered both alpha and beta chains. The PCR that amplified TCRs ran for approximately 18 cycles, relying on a constant-region primer and a V-primer adapter. Isolated mRNA underwent amplification via in vitro transcription. One entry per CDR3 protein results from TCRdb running MiXCR on the reads. The sample contains under 90,000 distinct CDR3 sequences, roughly a sixth of which appear only once.

Sequenced material: PBMCs, taken before treatment. The rearrangement uses TRBV10-3 and TRBJ2-7; no clear D gene. This clonotype was obtained from a male donor with prostate cancer. CDR3 in DNA: TGTGCCATCAGTGACGGCCCCTACGAGCAGTACTTC. It translates to CAISDGPYEQYF.